This T cell receptor (beta chain) was profiled in a study of T cells in Graves' hyperthyroidism and ophthalmopathy. Across 18 months, stable Graves' hyperthyroidism was marked by no progression to ophthalmopathy. Germline CDR1 is SGHTA and CDR2 is FQGNSA. Trimming left V 5 bases short and J 0 bases short, with 10 bases between. The CDR3 contains 14 residues. This clonotype was seen at least ten times. Its cognate antigen is unknown. General study points: Appearing also in blood were most of the thyroid clonotypes expanded above 0.001. Researchers report that a 13 V-J model separated ophthalmopathy from stable hyperthyroidism.

RNA transcripts served as the template for amplifying TCR beta CDR3 regions. When the TCR CDR3 underwent first-round RT-PCR, the HTBI primer set was used. One entry per CDR3 protein results from TCRdb running MiXCR on the multiplex PCR reads. The data contain 95,000 to 100,000 distinct CDR3 sequences, around 50% of them seen just once; the ten biggest clones take up around 27%. The genes are TRBV7-2 and TRBJ1-1; the D gene is possibly TRBD1 (5 bases). This receptor was identified in a woman aged 40 to 49 with Graves' hyperthyroidism. The material sequenced was blood. The chain's CDR3 is CASSATAMNTEAFF. For the CDR3, the DNA is TGTGCCAGCAGCGCGACAGCGATGAACACTGAAGCTTTCTTT.